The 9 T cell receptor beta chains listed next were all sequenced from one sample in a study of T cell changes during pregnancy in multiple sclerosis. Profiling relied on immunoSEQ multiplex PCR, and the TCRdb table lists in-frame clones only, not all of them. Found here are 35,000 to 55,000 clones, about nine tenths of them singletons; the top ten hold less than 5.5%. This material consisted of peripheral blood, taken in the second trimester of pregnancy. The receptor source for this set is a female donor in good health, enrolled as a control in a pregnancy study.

The CDR3 loop reads CASSLSLAGVLETQYF. DNA of the CDR3: TGTGCCAGCAGCTTGAGTCTAGCGGGGGTTTTAGAGACCCAGTACTTC. This rearrangement joins TRBV5-4 to TRBJ2-5; 10 bases agree with TRBD2. Germline loops: CDR1 SGHNT, CDR2 YYREEE (reference sequence). The CDR3 is made up of 16 amino acids. V lost 1 base and J lost 4; bases outside the gene matches: 7.

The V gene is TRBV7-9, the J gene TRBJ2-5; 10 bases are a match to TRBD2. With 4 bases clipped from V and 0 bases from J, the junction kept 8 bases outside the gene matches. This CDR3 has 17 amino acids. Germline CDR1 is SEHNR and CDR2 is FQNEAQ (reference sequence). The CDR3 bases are TGTGCCAGCAGCTCACTAGCGGGGTCCTCGTACCAAGAGACCCAGTACTTC. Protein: CASSSLAGSSYQETQYF.

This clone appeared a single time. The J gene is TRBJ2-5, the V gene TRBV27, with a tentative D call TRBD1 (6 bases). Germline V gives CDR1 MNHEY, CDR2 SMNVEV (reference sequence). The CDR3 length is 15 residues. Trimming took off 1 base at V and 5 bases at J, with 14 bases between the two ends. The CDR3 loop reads CASSLYPGVSETQYF. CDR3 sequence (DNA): TGTGCCAGCAGTTTATACCCAGGGGTGAGCGAGACCCAGTACTTC.

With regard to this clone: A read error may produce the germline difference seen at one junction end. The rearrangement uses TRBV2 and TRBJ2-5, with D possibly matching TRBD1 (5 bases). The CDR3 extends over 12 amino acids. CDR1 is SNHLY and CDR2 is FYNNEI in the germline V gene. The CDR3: CASSHRDTLGHF. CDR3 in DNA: TGTGCCAGCAGCCATCGAGACACCCTGGGGCACTTC.

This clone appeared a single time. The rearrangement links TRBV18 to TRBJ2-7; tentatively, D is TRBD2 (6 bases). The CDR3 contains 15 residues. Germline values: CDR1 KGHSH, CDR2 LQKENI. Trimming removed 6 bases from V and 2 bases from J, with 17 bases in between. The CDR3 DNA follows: TGTGCCAGCTCTCTCCAGGCGGGGCCCCCCTACGAGCAGTACTTC. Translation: CASSLQAGPPYEQYF.

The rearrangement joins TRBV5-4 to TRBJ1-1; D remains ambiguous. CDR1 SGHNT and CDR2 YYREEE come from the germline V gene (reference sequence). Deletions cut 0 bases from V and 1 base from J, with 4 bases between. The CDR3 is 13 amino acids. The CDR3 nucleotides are TGTGCCAGCAGCTTGGGCAGGAACACTGAAGCTTTCTTT. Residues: CASSLGRNTEAFF.

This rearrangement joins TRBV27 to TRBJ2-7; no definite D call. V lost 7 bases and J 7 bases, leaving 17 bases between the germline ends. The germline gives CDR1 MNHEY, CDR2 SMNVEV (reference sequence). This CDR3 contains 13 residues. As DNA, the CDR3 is TGTGCCAGCAAAGACTCGACGCCTGGGGAGCAGTACTTC. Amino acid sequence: CASKDSTPGEQYF.

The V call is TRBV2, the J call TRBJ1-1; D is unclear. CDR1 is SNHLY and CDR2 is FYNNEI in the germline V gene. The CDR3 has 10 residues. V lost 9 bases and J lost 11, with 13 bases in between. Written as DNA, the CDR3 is TGTGCCAGTCTGTCCCTCGGGGCTTTCTTT. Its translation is CASLSLGAFF.

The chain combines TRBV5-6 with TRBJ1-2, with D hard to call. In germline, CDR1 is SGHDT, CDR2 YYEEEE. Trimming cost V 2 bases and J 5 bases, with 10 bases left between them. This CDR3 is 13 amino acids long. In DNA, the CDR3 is TGTGCCAGCAGCTTTGGGCGTTCGTATGGCTACACCTTC. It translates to CASSFGRSYGYTF. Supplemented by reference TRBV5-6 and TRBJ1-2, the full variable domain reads DAGVTQSPTHLIKTRGQQVTLRCSPKSGHDTVSWYQQALGQGPQFIFQYYEEEERQRGNFPDRFSGHQFPNYSSELNVNALLLGDSALYLCASSFGRSYGYTFGSGTRLTVV.